This TCR beta chain is from a study of shared clonotypes between healthy human individuals. The study, taken as a whole, reports: Memory subsets had estimated richness that was generally smaller than that of naive subsets.

Worth noting for this clone: What it recognizes is unknown.

This CDR3 spans 15 amino acids. Trimming took 6 bases from V and 3 from J, leaving 18 bases between them. The germline V gene encodes CDR1 MNHNY and CDR2 SVGAGI (reference sequence). The assay used deep level. Measured with immunoSEQ multiplex PCR; TCRdb has only the in-frame clones, and not every one. The table includes more than 1.2 million clones, 98% detected once. J is TRBJ2-7 and V is TRBV6-6, with D perhaps TRBD2 (6 bases). The TCR was taken from a young man in good health. The material sequenced was naive CD4+ T cells sorted from blood. Subset indicated: CD45RA+ positively selected. This chain's CDR3 is CASSPISGSYYEQYF. The CDR3 bases are TGTGCCAGCAGCCCAATAAGCGGGTCCTACTACGAGCAGTACTTC.